This is a list of T cell receptor beta chains from one sample in a study of T-cell reconstitution after alpha-beta-depleted transplantation in children. TCRdb ran MiXCR on the PCR reads and lists one entry per CDR3 protein. Among some 500,000 distinct CDR3 sequences listed, about 33% were seen once. The sample in question was PBMCs from the stem cell graft donor, obtained from the stem cell graft. These receptors were obtained from a human donor who donated a stem cell graft to a child with aplastic anemia. CDR3s include the opening cysteine and the closing phenylalanine or tryptophan. A D gene is named only where the DNA matches it firmly. A row's size may be missing; if present it is once, few, many or a size class.

>TRBJ2-1|few|TRBD2|TRBV25-1
CAIWGGDEQFF
TGTGCCATATGGGGGGGGGATGAGCAGTTCTTC
>TRBJ2-3|.|TRBD2|TRBV30
CAWSGTSGRIDTQYF
TGTGCCTGGAGTGGGACTAGCGGGAGAATAGATACGCAGTATTTT
>TRBJ2-1|.|.|TRBV20-1
CSPSDYNNEQFF
TGCAGCCCCAGCGATTACAATAATGAGCAGTTCTTC
>TRBJ2-2|.|.|TRBV30
CAWSGSGSTGELFF
TGTGCCTGGAGTGGTTCAGGGTCCACCGGGGAGCTGTTTTTT
>TRBJ1-1|few|.|TRBV12-3/TRBV12-4
CASSFAGTEAFF
TGTGCCAGCAGTTTTGCCGGCACTGAAGCTTTCTTT
>TRBJ1-1|.|TRBD1|TRBV5-1
CASSLARGHTEAFF
TGCGCCAGCAGCTTGGCCAGGGGGCACACTGAAGCTTTCTTT
>TRBJ2-2|.|TRBD1|TRBV2
CASSLDRGRSGELFF
TGTGCCAGCAGTCTGGACAGGGGCAGGTCCGGGGAGCTGTTTTTT
>TRBJ2-7|few|.|TRBV16
CASSQSSPRGYEQYF
TGTGCCAGCAGCCAATCGAGTCCCCGGGGTTACGAGCAGTACTTC
>TRBJ2-1|few|TRBD2|TRBV12-3/TRBV12-4
CASSLSLAGGIEQFF
TGTGCCAGCAGTTTAAGCTTAGCGGGAGGAATTGAGCAGTTCTTC
>TRBJ2-3|few|TRBD1|TRBV6-5
CASSYGGQISTDTQYF
TGTGCCAGCAGTTACGGGGGACAGATAAGCACAGATACGCAGTATTTT
>TRBJ1-4|once|TRBD1|TRBV12-3/TRBV12-4
CASSPSTGARGEKLFF
TGTGCCAGCAGCCCCTCCACAGGGGCCCGAGGGGAAAAACTGTTTTTT